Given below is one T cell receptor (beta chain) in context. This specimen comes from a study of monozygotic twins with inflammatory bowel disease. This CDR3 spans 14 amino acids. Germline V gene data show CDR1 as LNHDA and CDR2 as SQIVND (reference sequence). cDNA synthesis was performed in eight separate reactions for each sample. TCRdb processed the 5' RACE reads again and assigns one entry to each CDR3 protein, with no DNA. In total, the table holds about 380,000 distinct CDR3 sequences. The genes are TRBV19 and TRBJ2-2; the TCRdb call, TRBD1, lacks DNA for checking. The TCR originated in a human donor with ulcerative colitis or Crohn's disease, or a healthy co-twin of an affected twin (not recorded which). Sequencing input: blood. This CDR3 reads CASSMGLNTGELFF. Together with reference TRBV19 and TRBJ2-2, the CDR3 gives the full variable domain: DGGITQSPKYLFRKEGQNVTLSCEQNLNHDAMYWYRQDPGQGLRLIYYSQIVNDFQKGDIAEGYSVSREKKESFPLTVTSAQKNPTAFYLCASSMGLNTGELFFGEGSRLTVL.